Below, 12 T cell receptor beta chains from the same sample are listed, as sequenced in a study of regulatory T cells in long-lasting Graves disease. Construction of TCR beta libraries relied on iRepertoire HTBI primers and on Arm-PCR targeting CDR3 regions. In TCRdb, the multiplex PCR reads were re-called with MiXCR into one record per CDR3 protein. The sample yields fewer than 450,000 distinct CDR3 sequences, roughly 15% seen once. The time point: newly diagnosed GD, antithyroid drugs for less than 3 months. With RNA extracted from PBMCs as input, the TCR library was made. The same data also went into a second study, on T cells in Graves' hyperthyroidism and ophthalmopathy.

The sample consisted of peripheral blood mononuclear cells (PBMCs), taken at new diagnosis, from a patient treated with antithyroid drugs. The receptor set was obtained from a woman between 40 and 50 years old with Graves disease.

This clonotype appeared many times. This rearrangement joins TRBV3-1 to TRBJ2-7; D is perhaps TRBD1 or TRBD2 (5 bases each). Germline lookup yields CDR1 LGHDT and CDR2 YNNKEL (reference sequence). The CDR3 extends over 17 amino acids. The V and J ends lost 0 bases and 7 bases respectively, with 22 bases between them. CDR3 nucleotides: TGTGCCAGCAGCCAAGATCGAGAGGGCAGGGTACGGCGAGAGCAGTACTTC. Its protein is CASSQDREGRVRREQYF.

This clonotype was seen at least ten times. The CDR3 coding sequence is TGTGCCAGCAGTATCCGACAGGGGGCTGGGGCTGAAGCTTTCTTT. It yields the protein CASSIRQGAGAEAFF. The genes are TRBV27 and TRBJ1-1; 10 nucleotides agree with TRBD1. The CDR3 is made up of 15 amino acids. Unmatched junction bases numbered 9, after V lost 5 bases and J lost 6 bases. CDR1 MNHEY and CDR2 SMNVEV come from the germline V gene (reference sequence).

This clonotype was recorded many times. This chain joins TRBV11-3 and TRBJ2-1; 9 nucleotides line up with TRBD2. This CDR3 contains 16 residues. With 0 bases clipped from V and 4 bases from J, the junction kept 4 bases outside the gene matches. CDR1 is SGHNT, CDR2 YENEEA, per germline. CDR3 in amino acids: CASSLDLGLAYNEQFF. The CDR3 DNA follows: TGTGCCAGCAGCTTAGATCTTGGACTAGCGTACAATGAGCAGTTCTTC.

This clonotype was recorded many times. The V call is TRBV24-1, the J call TRBJ2-1; D remains ambiguous. Per the germline V gene, CDR1 is KGHDR and CDR2 is SFDVKD. With 6 bases removed from V and 5 bases from J, the gap between germline ends came to 10 bases. The CDR3 has 13 residues. For the CDR3, the DNA is TGTGCCACCAGTAAGTTTCGGGACAATGAGCAGTTCTTC. Its protein product is CATSKFRDNEQFF.

Ten or more counts support this clonotype. J is TRBJ2-3 and V is TRBV11-1, with 9 nucleotides matching TRBD2. The germline V gene encodes CDR1 SGHAT and CDR2 FQDESV (reference sequence). This CDR3 comprises 16 residues. V lost 2 bases to trimming and J lost 3 bases; unmatched junction nucleotides: 6. CDR3 amino acids: CASSLSGGKPTDTQYF. CDR3 sequence (DNA): TGTGCCAGCAGCTTAAGCGGGGGGAAACCAACAGATACGCAGTATTTT.

On this clonotype: Just one base apart from a much larger clone, this may be a read error. The chain uses TRBV19 and TRBJ1-5; TRBD1 matches at 7 bases. Germline CDR1 is LNHDA and CDR2 is SQIVND (reference sequence). This CDR3 is built from 16 residues. V shed 4 bases, J shed 4 bases, and the junction held 10 bases outside the gene matches. The CDR3 is CASSRYSGQPNQPQHF. In DNA, the CDR3 is TGTGCCAGTAGTAGATATTCGGGACAGCCAAATCAGCCCCAGCATTTT.

This clonotype was found a few times. This chain connects TRBV6-1 to TRBJ2-7, with TRBD1 matching over 8 bases. This CDR3 contains 14 residues. In germline, CDR1 is MNHNS, CDR2 SASEGT. The V and J ends lost 6 bases and 5 bases, in that order; junction bases with no gene match: 9. CDR3 loop: CASSPQGAQDEQYF. CDR3 nucleotides: TGTGCCAGCAGCCCTCAGGGGGCGCAGGACGAGCAGTACTTC.

This clonotype was seen just once. The rearrangement links TRBV6-1 to TRBJ1-5; the match to TRBD1 covers 9 bases. Germline V gene lookup returns CDR1 MNHNS and CDR2 SASEGT. This CDR3 region has 16 residues. Unmatched junction bases numbered 5, after V lost 0 bases and J lost 5 bases. The CDR3 coding sequence is TGTGCCAGCAGTGAAGCAGGGGGACAGGGACATCAGCCCCAGCATTTT. The encoded protein is CASSEAGGQGHQPQHF.

This clonotype showed up many times. The chain carries TRBV6-2 or TRBV6-3 and TRBJ2-1; 7 bases map to TRBD1. The junction had 6 bases not matched to a gene; V was cut back by 5 bases and J by 8 bases. CDR3 length: 13 residues. Germline loops: CDR1 MNHEY, CDR2 SVGEGT. CDR3 amino acids: CASSPPQGDEQFF. The CDR3 region has the DNA TGTGCCAGCAGTCCCCCCCAGGGGGATGAGCAGTTCTTC.

The rearrangement links TRBV6-2 or TRBV6-3 to TRBJ1-5, with D possibly TRBD1 on 6 matching bases. The CDR3 loop spans 12 amino acids. V was trimmed by 4 bases and J by 8 bases, leaving 9 bases between them. Germline CDR1 reads MNHEY; CDR2 reads SVGEGT. CDR3 in amino acids: CASSSGGKPQHF. CDR3 DNA: TGTGCCAGCAGTTCTGGGGGCAAGCCCCAGCATTTT.

There are a few counts of this clonotype. The genes are TRBV20-1 and TRBJ1-4; possible D gene TRBD1, 6 bases. Germline V gene sequence: CDR1 DFQATT, CDR2 SNEGSKA (reference sequence). This CDR3 region has 15 residues. Deletions cut 3 bases from V and 1 base from J, with 12 bases between. CDR3 in amino acids: CSARAPRGTNEKLFF. The DNA of the CDR3 is TGCAGTGCTAGGGCCCCCAGGGGAACTAATGAAAAACTGTTTTTT.

This clonotype was observed at least ten times. The chain uses TRBV27 and TRBJ1-2; perhaps TRBD1 as D (5 bases). Trimming stripped 3 bases from V and 0 bases from J, with 11 bases between. The CDR3 is 15 amino acids. The germline V gene encodes CDR1 MNHEY and CDR2 SMNVEV (reference sequence). CDR3 residues: CASSFSGLSNYGYTF. CDR3 DNA: TGTGCCAGCAGTTTCTCAGGGCTGTCTAACTATGGCTACACCTTC.